This entry features one T cell receptor (beta chain) sequence. Its specificity is not known. These data come from a study of CD8 T cells in ankylosing spondylitis. TCRdb used MiXCR to reprocess the 5' RACE reads, holding one entry per CDR3 protein. The data hold about 510,000 distinct CDR3 sequences, with approximately 5% observed a single time. General observations from the study: Seemingly characteristic of ankylosing spondylitis blood was a TCR beta motif consisting of several highly homologous variants.

CDR1 and CDR2 (germline): MNHEY, SVGEGT. V lost 2 bases to trimming and J lost 2 bases, with 10 bases between them. The CDR3 totals 15 residues. The V call is TRBV6-2 or TRBV6-3, the J call TRBJ2-1, with no clear D. This clonotype originated in a male donor with ankylosing spondylitis. Specimen: blood, either unsorted or a sorted T cell fraction (not recorded which). The CDR3 protein is CASSYLGFPYNEQFF. CDR3 DNA: TGTGCCAGCAGTTACCTGGGCTTCCCCTACAATGAGCAGTTCTTC.